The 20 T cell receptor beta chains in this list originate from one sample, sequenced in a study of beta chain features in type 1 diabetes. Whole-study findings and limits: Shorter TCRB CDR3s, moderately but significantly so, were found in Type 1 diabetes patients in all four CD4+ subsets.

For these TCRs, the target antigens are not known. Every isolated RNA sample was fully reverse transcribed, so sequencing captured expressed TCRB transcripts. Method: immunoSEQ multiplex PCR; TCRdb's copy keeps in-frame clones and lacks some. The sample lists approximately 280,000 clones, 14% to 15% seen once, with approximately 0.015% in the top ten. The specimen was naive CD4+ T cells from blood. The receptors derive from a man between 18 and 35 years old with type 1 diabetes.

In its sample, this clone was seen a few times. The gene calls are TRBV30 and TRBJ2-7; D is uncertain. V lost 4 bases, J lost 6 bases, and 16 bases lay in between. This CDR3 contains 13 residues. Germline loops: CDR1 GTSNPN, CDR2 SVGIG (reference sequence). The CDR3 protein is CAWNLLPSGEQYF. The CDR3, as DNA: TGTGCCTGGAATCTACTTCCCTCCGGCGAGCAGTACTTC.

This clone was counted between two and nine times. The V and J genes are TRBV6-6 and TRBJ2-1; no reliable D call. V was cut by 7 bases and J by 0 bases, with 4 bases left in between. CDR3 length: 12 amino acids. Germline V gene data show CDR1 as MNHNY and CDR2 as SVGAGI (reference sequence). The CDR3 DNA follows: TGTGCCAGCACGAGCTCCTACAATGAGCAGTTCTTC. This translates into CASTSSYNEQFF.

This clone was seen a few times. CDR3 residues: CSVASRGGEISTDTQYF. The CDR3 DNA follows: TGCAGCGTTGCGAGTCGCGGGGGAGAGATTAGCACAGATACGCAGTATTTT. V and J are TRBV29-1 and TRBJ2-3; 7 bases agree with TRBD2. Germline V gene data show CDR1 as SQVTM and CDR2 as ANQGSEA. V was clipped by 4 bases and J by 0 bases; unmatched bases: 13. The CDR3 is made up of 17 amino acids.

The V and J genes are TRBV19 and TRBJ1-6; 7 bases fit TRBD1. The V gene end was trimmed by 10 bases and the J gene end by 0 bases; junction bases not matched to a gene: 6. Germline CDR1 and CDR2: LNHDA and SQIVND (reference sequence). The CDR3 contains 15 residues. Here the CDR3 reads CATQDRSSYNSPLHF. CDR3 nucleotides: TGTGCCACTCAGGACAGGAGCTCCTATAATTCACCCCTCCACTTT.

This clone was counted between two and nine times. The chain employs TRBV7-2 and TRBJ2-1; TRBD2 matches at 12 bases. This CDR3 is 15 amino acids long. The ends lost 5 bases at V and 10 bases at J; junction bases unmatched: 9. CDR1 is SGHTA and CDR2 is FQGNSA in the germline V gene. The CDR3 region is CASSRSSGGAKEQFF. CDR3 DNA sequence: TGTGCCAGCAGCCGCTCTAGCGGGGGGGCAAAAGAGCAGTTCTTC.

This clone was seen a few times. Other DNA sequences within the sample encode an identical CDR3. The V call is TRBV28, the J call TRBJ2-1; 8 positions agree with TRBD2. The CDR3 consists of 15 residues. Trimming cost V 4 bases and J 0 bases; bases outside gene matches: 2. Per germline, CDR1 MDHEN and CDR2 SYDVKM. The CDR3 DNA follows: TGTGCCAGCAGTTCCGGGACTAGCTCCTACAATGAGCAGTTCTTC. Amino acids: CASSSGTSSYNEQFF.

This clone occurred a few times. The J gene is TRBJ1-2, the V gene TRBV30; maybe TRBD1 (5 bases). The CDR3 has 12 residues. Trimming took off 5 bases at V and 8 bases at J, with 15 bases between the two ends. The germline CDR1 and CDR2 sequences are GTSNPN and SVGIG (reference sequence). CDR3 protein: CAWAMGPRGYTF. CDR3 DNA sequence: TGTGCCTGGGCAATGGGGCCGCGCGGCTACACCTTC.

This CDR3 reads CASSQVRQGIPNTEAFF. The CDR3 nucleotides read TGTGCCAGCAGCCAAGTTCGACAGGGAATCCCGAACACTGAAGCTTTCTTT. The genes are TRBV14 and TRBJ1-1; the match to TRBD1 covers 7 bases. V lost 1 base and J lost 1; bases outside the gene matches: 9. The CDR3 length is 17 residues. Per germline, CDR1 SGHDN and CDR2 FVKESK.

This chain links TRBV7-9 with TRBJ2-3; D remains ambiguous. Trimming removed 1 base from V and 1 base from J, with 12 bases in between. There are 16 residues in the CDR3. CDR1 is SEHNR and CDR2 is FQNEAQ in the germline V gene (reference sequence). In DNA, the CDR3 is TGTGCCAGCAGCTTAGATCCCCCCCCAGGCACAGATACGCAGTATTTT. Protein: CASSLDPPPGTDTQYF.

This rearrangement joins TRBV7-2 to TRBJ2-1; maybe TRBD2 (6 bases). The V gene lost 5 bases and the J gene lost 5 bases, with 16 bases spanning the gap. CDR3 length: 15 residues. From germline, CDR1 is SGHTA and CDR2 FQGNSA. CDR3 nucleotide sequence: TGTGCCAGCAGCCGAGGACTGGGGGGTCACAATGAGCAGTTCTTC. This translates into CASSRGLGGHNEQFF.

In nucleotides, the CDR3 is TGTGCCAGCAGCTCACGGAGGGGGGGAACGGAGACCCAGTACTTC. Encoded protein: CASSSRRGGTETQYF. This chain joins TRBV28 and TRBJ2-5, with D maybe TRBD2 (7 bases). CDR3 length: 15 residues. Germline V CDR1 and CDR2: MDHEN, SYDVKM. V lost 6 bases, J lost 5 bases, and 19 bases lay in between.

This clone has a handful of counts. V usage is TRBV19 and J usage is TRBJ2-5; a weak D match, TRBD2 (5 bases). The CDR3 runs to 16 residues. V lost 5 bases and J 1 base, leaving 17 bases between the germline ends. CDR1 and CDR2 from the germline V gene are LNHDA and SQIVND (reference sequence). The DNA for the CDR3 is TGTGCCAGTAGTGTCGGAAGCGGACGTGGCCAAGAGACCCAGTACTTC. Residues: CASSVGSGRGQETQYF.

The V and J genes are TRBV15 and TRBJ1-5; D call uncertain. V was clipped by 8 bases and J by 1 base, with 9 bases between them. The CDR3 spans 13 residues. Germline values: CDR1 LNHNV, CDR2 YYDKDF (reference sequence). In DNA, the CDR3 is TGTGCCACCGGTTTGCAGAGCAATCAGCCCCAGCATTTT. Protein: CATGLQSNQPQHF.

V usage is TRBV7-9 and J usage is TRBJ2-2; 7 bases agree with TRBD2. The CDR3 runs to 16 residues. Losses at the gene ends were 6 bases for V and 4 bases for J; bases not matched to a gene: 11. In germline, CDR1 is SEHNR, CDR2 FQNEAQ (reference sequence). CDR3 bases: TGTGCCAGCAGGAGCCTGGGCGGGGGTTTCACCGGGGAGCTGTTTTTT. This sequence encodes CASRSLGGGFTGELFF.

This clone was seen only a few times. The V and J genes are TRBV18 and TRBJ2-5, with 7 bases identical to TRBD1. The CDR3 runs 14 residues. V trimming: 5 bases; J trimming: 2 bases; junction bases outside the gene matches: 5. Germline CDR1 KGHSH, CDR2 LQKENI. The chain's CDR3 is CASSRTGPQETQYF. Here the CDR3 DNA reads TGTGCCAGCTCAAGGACAGGTCCTCAAGAGACCCAGTACTTC.

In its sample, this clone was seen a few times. CDR3 residues: CASSLGQQETQYF. The CDR3 coding sequence is TGTGCCAGCAGCTTGGGACAGCAAGAGACCCAGTACTTC. V usage is TRBV5-6 and J usage is TRBJ2-5, with D perhaps matching TRBD1 (5 bases). CDR1 SGHDT and CDR2 YYEEEE come from the germline V gene. The CDR3 has 13 amino acids. Trimming removed 0 bases at V and 2 bases at J, with 5 bases between.

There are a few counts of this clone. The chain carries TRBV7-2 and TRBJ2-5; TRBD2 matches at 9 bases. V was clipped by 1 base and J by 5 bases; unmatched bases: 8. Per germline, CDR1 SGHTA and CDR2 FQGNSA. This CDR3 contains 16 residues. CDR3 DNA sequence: TGTGCCAGCAGCTTAGAGTGGGGCGGGGGGGCGGAGACCCAGTACTTC. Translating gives CASSLEWGGGAETQYF.

The CDR3 DNA reads TGTGCCAGCAGCTTAGAGGCGGGACTAGCGGTCACAGATACGCAGTATTTT. Translation gives CASSLEAGLAVTDTQYF. V gene TRBV7-9 combines with J gene TRBJ2-3; 11 bases fit TRBD2. This CDR3 is 17 amino acids long. Germline loops: CDR1 SEHNR, CDR2 FQNEAQ (reference sequence). Trimming removed 1 base from V and 2 bases from J; junction bases left unmatched: 5.

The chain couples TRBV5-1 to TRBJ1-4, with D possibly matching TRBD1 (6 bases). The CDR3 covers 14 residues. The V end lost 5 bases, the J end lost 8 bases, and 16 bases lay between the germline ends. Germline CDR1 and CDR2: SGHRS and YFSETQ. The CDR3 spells CASSKGGLDEKLFF. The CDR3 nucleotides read TGCGCCAGCAGTAAAGGGGGTCTGGACGAAAAACTGTTTTTT.

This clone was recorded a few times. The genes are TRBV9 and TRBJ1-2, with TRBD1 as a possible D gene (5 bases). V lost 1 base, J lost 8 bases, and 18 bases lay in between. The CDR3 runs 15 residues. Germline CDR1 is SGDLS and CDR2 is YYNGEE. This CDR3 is CASSVRRGGWDGYTF. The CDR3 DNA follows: TGTGCCAGCAGCGTAAGGCGGGGGGGTTGGGACGGCTACACCTTC.